These T cell receptor beta chains were read from a single sample in a study of T cell repertoires in cytomegalovirus infection. TCRdb reprocessed the reads via MiXCR and lists one record per CDR3 protein. Counted here are roughly 130,000 distinct CDR3 sequences, under 30% occurring once; the ten biggest clones make up about a third. Their antigens are not known. Material for sequencing was PBMCs, sequenced either directly or after in vitro stimulation (not recorded which). These receptors all come from a human donor in good health (CMV status not recorded). Some clones in this sample may be carry-over from other donors' samples. CDR3s include the opening cysteine and the closing phenylalanine or tryptophan. The D gene is left open where the match is weak. Expanded clones get a size class; other rows say once, few or many, or leave the size out.

j_call clone_size d_call v_call cdr3_length cdr3_nt cdr3_aa
TRBJ2-5 many . TRBV4-1 17 TGCGCCAGCAGCCAAGATGGGCTAGCTCTATGGGGAGAGACCCAGTACTTC CASSQDGLALWGETQYF
TRBJ1-3 . TRBD1 TRBV28 14 TGTGCCAGCAGGCTAGGGGGCCTGGGAAACACCATATATTTT CASRLGGLGNTIYF
TRBJ1-1 few . TRBV6-2/TRBV6-3 13 TGTGCCAGCAGTTACTCTATACCCCGTGAAGCTTTCTTT CASSYSIPREAFF
TRBJ1-1 once . TRBV29-1 13 TGCAGCACCCGGGGACCGATGAACACTGAAGCTTTCTTT CSTRGPMNTEAFF
TRBJ2-2 . . TRBV27 13 TGTGCCAGCAGTTTACTAGGTACCGGGGAGCTGTTTTTT CASSLLGTGELFF
TRBJ1-6 . . TRBV19 13 TGTGCCAGTCAAGGGGGGGCTTTTTCACCCCTCCACTTT CASQGGAFSPLHF
TRBJ1-2 . . TRBV7-8 13 TGTGCCAGCAGCTTAGCAGCAGGCTATGGCTACACCTTC CASSLAAGYGYTF
TRBJ2-5 . . TRBV20-1 15 TGCAGTGCTCCCGATGCGACAGGTACCCAAGAGACCCAGTACTTC CSAPDATGTQETQYF
TRBJ1-6 . . TRBV12-3/TRBV12-4 14 TGTGCCAGCAGTTTCGCCGAGTATAATTCACCCCTCCACTTT CASSFAEYNSPLHF
TRBJ2-7 . . TRBV6-2/TRBV6-3 15 TGTGCCAGCAGCAGAGGACTCCACCCCGGATACGAGCAGTACTTC CASSRGLHPGYEQYF
TRBJ2-3 . . TRBV4-1 18 TGCGCCAGCAGCCAAGATCGGGAATGGAGAGAAAGCACAGATACGCAGTATTTT CASSQDREWRESTDTQYF
TRBJ1-4 . . TRBV10-3 14 TGTGCCATCAGCGGGACTGAGCGCCTTGAAAAACTGTTTTTT CAISGTERLEKLFF
TRBJ2-7 . TRBD1 TRBV20-1 12 TGCAGTTCAGGGCAGGGGGCCTACGAGCAGTACTTC CSSGQGAYEQYF
TRBJ2-3 . TRBD2 TRBV18 15 TGTGCCAGCTCACCAGTGGGACTAGCGGGAGATACGCAGTATTTT CASSPVGLAGDTQYF
TRBJ1-2 . TRBD1 TRBV27 17 TGTGCCAGCAGTCCCGACCCGACAGGGGTCGGGGTCTATGGCTACACCTTC CASSPDPTGVGVYGYTF
TRBJ2-7 few TRBD2 TRBV12-3/TRBV12-4 15 TGTGCCAGCAGCGGGGGGGGAACAGGGCCTTTGGAGCAGTACTTC CASSGGGTGPLEQYF
TRBJ2-7 few TRBD1 TRBV28 14 TGTGCCAGCAGCTCTCCGGGACAGGGGTACGAGCAGTACTTC CASSSPGQGYEQYF
TRBJ1-3 many . TRBV6-5 14 TGTGCCAGCAGTTCCCATAGCTCTGGAAACACCATATATTTT CASSSHSSGNTIYF
TRBJ1-6 few . TRBV14 13 TGTGCCAGCAGCCAAGCGTATCATTCACCCCTCCACTTT CASSQAYHSPLHF
TRBJ2-5 many . TRBV7-6 12 TGTGCCAGCAGCCGTCCCAAAGAGACCCAGTACTTC CASSRPKETQYF
TRBJ2-2 few . TRBV12-3/TRBV12-4 12 TGTGCCAGTACAGGGAACACCGGGGAGCTGTTTTTT CASTGNTGELFF
TRBJ2-3 few . TRBV28 15 TGTGCCAGCACTCCCGGAGGGGGGACTCCAGATACGCAGTATTTT CASTPGGGTPDTQYF
TRBJ1-1 few . TRBV2 16 TGTGCCAGCAGGGGGGGACGTAAAGAGGGGAACACTGAAGCTTTCTTT CASRGGRKEGNTEAFF
TRBJ2-3 few . TRBV12-3/TRBV12-4 15 TGTGCCAGCAGTTTCAGCGCTAGCAGCACAGATACGCAGTATTTT CASSFSASSTDTQYF
TRBJ2-4 few TRBD1 TRBV12-3/TRBV12-4 15 TGTGCCAGCAGCGGGGACAGTCTAGCCAAAAACATTCAGTACTTC CASSGDSLAKNIQYF
TRBJ1-2 . . TRBV7-9 12 TGTGCCAGCAGCTCCGGGACTTATGGCTACACCTTC CASSSGTYGYTF
TRBJ1-1 . TRBD1 TRBV27 13 TGTGCCAGCAGGAAAGGACAGGGGGCTGAAGCTTTCTTT CASRKGQGAEAFF
TRBJ2-1 . TRBD2 TRBV11-3 16 TGTGCCAGCAGCCCACGACTAGCGGGAGTAGGGTATGAGCAGTTCTTC CASSPRLAGVGYEQFF
TRBJ1-1 . TRBD1 TRBV9 14 TGTGCCAGCACCAGAGGAGGGACAGGTCCTGAAGCTTTCTTT CASTRGGTGPEAFF
TRBJ1-1 few . TRBV7-2 11 TGTGCCAGCATCTTAGGGACTGAAGCTTTCTTT CASILGTEAFF
TRBJ1-1 few . TRBV7-6 14 TGTGCCAGCAGCTCGCAGGGCCCGAACACTGAAGCTTTCTTT CASSSQGPNTEAFF
TRBJ2-3 . TRBD1 TRBV6-6 16 TGTGCCAGCAGTTTTTACGGGACAGGGGTCACAGATACGCAGTATTTT CASSFYGTGVTDTQYF
TRBJ1-2 few TRBD1 TRBV28 16 TGTGCCAGCAGTACCTCCGGGACAGTCGCGTTCGATGGCTACACCTTC CASSTSGTVAFDGYTF
TRBJ1-4 . . TRBV12-3/TRBV12-4 15 TGTGCCAGCACCCTGGGGGCGGGCTTCGGCGAAAAACTGTTTTTT CASTLGAGFGEKLFF
TRBJ2-1 . . TRBV6-5 15 TGTGCCAGCAGTTACCAAGGACCCCGAGACAATGAGCAGTTCTTC CASSYQGPRDNEQFF
TRBJ2-6 . . TRBV9 14 TGTGCCAGCAGCGCAGAGTCTGGGGCCAACGTCCTGACTTTC CASSAESGANVLTF
TRBJ2-3 . . TRBV7-2 16 TGTGCCAGCAGCTTATCGGCGGGGGCTAGCACAGATACGCAGTATTTT CASSLSAGASTDTQYF
TRBJ2-4 few . TRBV7-2 16 TGTGCCAGCAGCCCGGACAGACCACTAGCCAAAAACATTCAGTACTTC CASSPDRPLAKNIQYF
TRBJ2-7 . . TRBV28 17 TGTGCCAGCAGTTTATTCTATACTGACGGAAGCTCCTACGAGCAGTACTTC CASSLFYTDGSSYEQYF
TRBJ2-5 few TRBD2 TRBV10-1 16 TGCGCCAGCAGTGAGTCGTCTCTAGCGGGAGGAGAGACCCAGTACTTC CASSESSLAGGETQYF
TRBJ2-7 few . TRBV19 13 TGTGCCAGTAGTATCCCGGGGAAGTACGAGCAGTACTTC CASSIPGKYEQYF
TRBJ2-6 few . TRBV27 17 TGTGCCAGCAGTTCCCCGGGACGACACTCTGGGGCCAACGTCCTGACTTTC CASSSPGRHSGANVLTF
TRBJ1-6 many . TRBV5-8 14 TGTGCCAGCAGCTTGGGCAGGGGTAATTCACCCCTCCACTTT CASSLGRGNSPLHF
TRBJ2-3 few . TRBV7-2 14 TGTGCCAGCAGCCCACTTACGGGCACAGATACGCAGTATTTT CASSPLTGTDTQYF
TRBJ2-1 few TRBD2 TRBV28 15 TGTGCCAGCAGTCTAAGAGGGACTAGCGGCAATGAGCAGTTCTTC CASSLRGTSGNEQFF
TRBJ2-3 few TRBD2 TRBV7-3 19 TGTGCCAGCAGCCGACTAGCGGGTACTCCCATGGCTCGTTGGGATACGCAGTATTTT CASSRLAGTPMARWDTQYF
TRBJ2-1 few TRBD2 TRBV6-2/TRBV6-3 15 TGTGCCAGCAGAGCTAGCGGGAGGCCATACAATGAGCAGTTCTTC CASRASGRPYNEQFF
TRBJ2-1 many TRBD2 TRBV6-6 16 TGTGCCAGCAGTTACTCGGGACTAGCGGCATTGAATGAGCAGTTCTTC CASSYSGLAALNEQFF
TRBJ1-5 few . TRBV5-1 15 TGCGCCAGCAGCTTGGGGCAGGGGAGCAATCAGCCCCAGCATTTT CASSLGQGSNQPQHF
TRBJ1-5 . . TRBV10-3 14 TGTGCCATCAGTGAGTCGGGGGCGGGTCAGCCCCAGCATTTT CAISESGAGQPQHF